The 20 T cell receptor beta chains presented below share a single source sample, sequenced in a study of cytomegalovirus exposure and HLA in healthy donors. Primers: 60 Vbeta forward and 13 Jbeta reverse. Profiled with immunoSEQ multiplex PCR; TCRdb holds only in-frame clones, not every one. The sample lists approximately 87,000 clones, 81% occurring once. Material: PBMCs. These receptors all come from a woman aged 70-85 years in good health and CMV-seropositive.

The J gene is TRBJ2-1, the V gene TRBV5-1; 11 nucleotides agree with TRBD1. Unmatched junction bases numbered 7, after V lost 4 bases and J lost 7 bases. CDR1 and CDR2 from the germline V gene are SGHRS and YFSETQ. This CDR3 is built from 15 residues. Here the CDR3 reads CASSIGQGARNEQFF. The DNA of the CDR3 is TGCGCCAGCAGCATCGGACAGGGGGCGAGAAATGAGCAGTTCTTC.

This clone was observed once. The J gene is TRBJ2-3, the V gene TRBV7-3; D is perhaps TRBD2 (6 bases). The germline CDR1 and CDR2 sequences are SGHTA and FQGTGA. The germline V and J ends were trimmed by 0 bases and 5 bases, with 12 bases remaining between them. The CDR3 is 15 amino acids. The CDR3 here is CASSLTWVGGDTQYF. The CDR3 DNA reads TGTGCCAGCAGCTTAACGTGGGTCGGGGGAGATACGCAGTATTTT. Looking up the rest from reference TRBV7-3 and TRBJ2-3 gives the full variable domain: GAGVSQTPSNKVTEKGKYVELRCDPISGHTALYWYRQSLGQGPEFLIYFQGTGAADDSGLPNDRFFAVRPEGSVSTLKIQRTERGDSAVYLCASSLTWVGGDTQYFGPGTRLTVL.

The rearrangement links TRBV7-9 to TRBJ2-7, with TRBD2 as a possible D gene (5 bases). The germline V gene has CDR1 SEHNR and CDR2 FQNEAQ (reference sequence). This CDR3 region has 12 residues. Deletions cut 5 bases from V and 6 bases from J, with 11 bases between. Written as DNA, the CDR3 is TGTGCCAGCAGCCCCGACTATGGCGAGCAGTACTTC. It specifies CASSPDYGEQYF.

The chain joins TRBV10-2 to TRBJ2-3; D is unclear. Trimming took 5 bases from V and 0 from J, leaving 12 bases between them. The CDR3 runs to 15 residues. The germline CDR1 and CDR2 sequences are WSHSY and SAAADI. CDR3: CASSLTRTSTDTQYF. CDR3 sequence (DNA): TGCGCCAGCAGTCTGACTCGTACTAGCACAGATACGCAGTATTTT.

J is TRBJ1-4 and V is TRBV5-1; the D gene is possibly TRBD1 (6 bases). The V gene lost 0 bases and the J gene lost 5 bases, with 11 bases spanning the gap. Per germline, CDR1 SGHRS and CDR2 YFSETQ. CDR3 size: 15 residues. The CDR3 is CASSLAGDRNEKLFF. CDR3 nucleotide sequence: TGCGCCAGCAGCTTGGCAGGAGACAGGAATGAAAAACTGTTTTTT.

This clone has more than one count but fewer than ten. The chain is built from TRBV6-5 and TRBJ2-1; 7 bases match TRBD2. The V and J ends lost 8 bases and 6 bases, in that order; junction bases with no gene match: 7. Germline loops: CDR1 MNHEY, CDR2 SVGAGI. This CDR3 has 13 residues. DNA of the CDR3: TGTGCCAGCCGCCAACTAGCGAGCAATGAGCAGTTCTTC. It encodes CASRQLASNEQFF.

The sample holds a few counts of this clone. The chain has TRBV20-1 and TRBJ2-4; D remains ambiguous. The CDR3 spans 11 residues. Germline CDR1 reads DFQATT; CDR2 reads SNEGSKA (reference sequence). The CDR3 sequence: CSYDRENIQYF. Here the CDR3 DNA reads TGCAGCTATGATCGGGAAAACATTCAGTACTTC.

This clone was found once. The chain carries TRBV29-1 and TRBJ2-5; 9 bases align to TRBD1. The J call may be wrong; the DNA end is better matched by TRBJ2-7. CDR3 length equals 13 residues. Germline loops: CDR1 SQVTM, CDR2 ANQGSEA. The CDR3 loop is CSGRGQGTYEQYF. CDR3 DNA: TGCAGCGGGCGGGGACAGGGCACCTACGAGCAGTACTTC.

The rearrangement uses TRBV7-2 and TRBJ2-7; tentative D call: TRBD2 (6 bases). The CDR3 runs 15 residues. V lost 2 bases, J lost 4 bases, and 15 bases lay in between. The germline V gene encodes CDR1 SGHTA and CDR2 FQGNSA. CDR3 protein: CASSLNEGGGYEQYF. The CDR3 nucleotides are TGTGCCAGCAGCTTAAATGAGGGAGGTGGGTACGAGCAGTACTTC. The entire variable domain, with the rest obtained from reference TRBV7-2 and TRBJ2-7, is as follows: GAGVSQSPSNKVTEKGKDVELRCDPISGHTALYWYRQSLGQGLEFLIYFQGNSAPDKSGLPSDRFSAERTGGSVSTLTIQRTQQEDSAVYLCASSLNEGGGYEQYFGPGTRLTVT.

The V gene is TRBV6-5, the J gene TRBJ1-6, with D unclear. Germline V gene lookup returns CDR1 MNHEY and CDR2 SVGAGI. Trimming pared 6 bases from V and 5 bases from J, leaving 11 bases between. This CDR3 spans 14 amino acids. The CDR3 loop is CASRLPPDNSPLHF. Here the CDR3 DNA reads TGTGCCAGCAGGTTACCCCCAGATAATTCACCCCTCCACTTT.

V usage is TRBV6-1 and J usage is TRBJ2-3; weak D call: TRBD2 (5 bases). The CDR3 contains 16 residues. Trimming removed 4 bases from V and 2 bases from J, with 16 bases in between. The germline V gene has CDR1 MNHNS and CDR2 SASEGT. CDR3 DNA sequence: TGTGCCAGCAGTGGTCGACTAATTGGGGACACAGATACGCAGTATTTT. Translation: CASSGRLIGDTDTQYF.

This clone was seen once. The chain carries TRBV28 and TRBJ2-1; TRBD2 matches 16 bases. Germline CDR1 reads MDHEN; CDR2 reads SYDVKM. Trimming at V came to 5 bases and at J to 7 bases, leaving 17 bases not matched to a gene. This CDR3 has 20 amino acids. This CDR3 is CASSGTGRSPGLAGGNEQFF. The CDR3 DNA reads TGTGCCAGCAGTGGGACGGGACGGAGCCCGGGACTAGCGGGGGGGAATGAGCAGTTCTTC.

The chain uses TRBV18 and TRBJ2-1; 11 nucleotides align to TRBD1. The length of the CDR3 is 15 residues. Germline V gene data show CDR1 as KGHSH and CDR2 as LQKENI. V lost 4 bases, J lost 7 bases, and 6 bases stayed unmatched. The CDR3 DNA follows: TGTGCCAGCTCACTAGGACAGGGGGCAACAAATGAGCAGTTCTTC. Translating gives CASSLGQGATNEQFF.

The V gene is TRBV2, the J gene TRBJ2-6; D gene uncertain. This CDR3 is 17 amino acids long. The germline V gene has CDR1 SNHLY and CDR2 FYNNEI. V lost 6 bases and J lost 0, with 15 bases in between. The CDR3 DNA sequence: TGTGCCAGCAGACCCCGAGACACTCTCTCTGGGGCCAACGTCCTGACTTTC. Translation: CASRPRDTLSGANVLTF.

The chain joins TRBV9 to TRBJ2-6; no definite D call. Germline CDR1 reads SGDLS; CDR2 reads YYNGEE. With 6 bases removed from V and 0 bases from J, the gap between germline ends came to 4 bases. There are 13 residues in the CDR3. The CDR3 here is CASTFSGANVLTF. CDR3 DNA sequence: TGTGCCAGCACCTTCTCTGGGGCCAACGTCCTGACTTTC.

The chain links TRBV5-1 to TRBJ2-5, with unresolved D. The CDR3 totals 14 residues. Germline V gene sequence: CDR1 SGHRS, CDR2 YFSETQ. Trimming took 1 base from V and 4 from J, leaving 11 bases between them. This CDR3 reads CASSLYGSGETQYF. In nucleotides, the CDR3 is TGCGCCAGCAGCTTGTACGGGTCGGGAGAGACCCAGTACTTC.

The chain joins TRBV27 to TRBJ2-1, with D possibly being TRBD1 (6 bases). Deletions cut 5 bases from V and 4 bases from J, with 24 bases between. Germline CDR1 MNHEY, CDR2 SMNVEV (reference sequence). The length of the CDR3 is 18 residues. CDR3 nucleotide sequence: TGTGCCAGCAGTCTCCTACGCCGACAGGTCCTGAGGTACAATGAGCAGTTCTTC. It is translated as CASSLLRRQVLRYNEQFF.

V is TRBV6-6 and J is TRBJ1-4; D not resolved. Looked up from germline, CDR1 is MNHNY and CDR2 is SVGAGI (reference sequence). V gave up 6 bases and J gave up 0 bases, with 8 bases separating them. The CDR3 totals 14 residues. CDR3 loop: CASRAGATNEKLFF. The CDR3 DNA is TGTGCCAGCAGGGCCGGGGCAACTAATGAAAAACTGTTTTTT.

The rearrangement links TRBV18 to TRBJ1-4; 11 bases map to TRBD1. The CDR3 runs to 15 residues. Germline CDR1 KGHSH, CDR2 LQKENI. Unmatched junction bases numbered 8, after V lost 6 bases and J lost 8 bases. Written as DNA, the CDR3 is TGTGCCAGCTCCCGAGGACAGGGGGCGGAGGAAAAACTGTTTTTT. This gives the protein CASSRGQGAEEKLFF.

The chain has TRBV2 and TRBJ2-5; TRBD2 matches 8 bases. Germline V gene lookup returns CDR1 SNHLY and CDR2 FYNNEI. The CDR3 runs 21 residues. V shed 0 bases and J 3 bases; nucleotides not matched to a gene: 21. The CDR3 region has the DNA TGTGCCAGCAGTGAAGCACCCCCCACTACTACTAGCGGCCGCCGGAAAGAGACCCAGTACTTC. This codes for CASSEAPPTTTSGRRKETQYF.